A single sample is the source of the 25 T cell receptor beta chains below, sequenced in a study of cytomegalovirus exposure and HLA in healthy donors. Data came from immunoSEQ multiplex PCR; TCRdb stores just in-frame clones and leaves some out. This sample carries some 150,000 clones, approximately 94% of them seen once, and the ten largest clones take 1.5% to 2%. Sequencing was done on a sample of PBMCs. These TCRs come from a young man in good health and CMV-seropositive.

CDR3 in amino acids: CASSLPGQGATDTQYF. The CDR3 DNA reads TGTGCCAGCAGTTTACCGGGACAGGGGGCGACAGATACGCAGTATTTT. V usage is TRBV28 and J usage is TRBJ2-3, with 12 bases lining up with TRBD1. The CDR3 sequence is 16 residues long. Germline trimming cut 2 bases from V and 3 bases from J; bases unmatched to any gene: 3. Per the germline V gene, CDR1 is MDHEN and CDR2 is SYDVKM.

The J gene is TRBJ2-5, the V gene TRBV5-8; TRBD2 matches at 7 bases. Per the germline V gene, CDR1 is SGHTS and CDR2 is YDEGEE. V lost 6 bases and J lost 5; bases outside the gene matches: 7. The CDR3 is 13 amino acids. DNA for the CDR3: TGTGCCAGCACGCCCCTAGCGGCTGAGACCCAGTACTTC. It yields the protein CASTPLAAETQYF. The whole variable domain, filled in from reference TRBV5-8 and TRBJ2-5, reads EAGVTQSPTHLIKTRGQQATLRCSPISGHTSVYWYQQALGLGLQFLLWYDEGEERNRGNFPPRFSGRQFPNYSSELNVNALELEDSALYLCASTPLAAETQYFGPGTRLLVL.

The CDR3 protein is CASRVGLSAYEQYF. The DNA for the CDR3 is TGTGCCAGCAGAGTGGGACTGTCCGCCTACGAGCAGTACTTC. V and J are TRBV6-5 and TRBJ2-7; the D gene is possibly TRBD2 (6 bases). V lost 6 bases and J lost 2, with 14 bases in between. The CDR3 extends over 14 amino acids. Germline V gene sequence: CDR1 MNHEY, CDR2 SVGAGI.

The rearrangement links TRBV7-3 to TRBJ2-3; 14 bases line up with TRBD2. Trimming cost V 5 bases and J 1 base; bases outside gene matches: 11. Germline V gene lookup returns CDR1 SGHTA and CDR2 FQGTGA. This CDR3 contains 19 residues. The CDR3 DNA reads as TGTGCCAGCAGCCCTAACAGACTAGCGGGAGGGTGGGGCACAGATACGCAGTATTTT. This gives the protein CASSPNRLAGGWGTDTQYF. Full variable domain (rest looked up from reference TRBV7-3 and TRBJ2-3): GAGVSQTPSNKVTEKGKYVELRCDPISGHTALYWYRQSLGQGPEFLIYFQGTGAADDSGLPNDRFFAVRPEGSVSTLKIQRTERGDSAVYLCASSPNRLAGGWGTDTQYFGPGTRLTVL.

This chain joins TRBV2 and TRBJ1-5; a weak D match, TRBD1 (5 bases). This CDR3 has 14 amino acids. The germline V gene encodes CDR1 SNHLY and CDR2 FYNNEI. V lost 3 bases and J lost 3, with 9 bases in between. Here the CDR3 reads CASSEAGYNQPQHF. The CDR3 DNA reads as TGTGCCAGCAGTGAGGCAGGGTACAATCAGCCCCAGCATTTT.

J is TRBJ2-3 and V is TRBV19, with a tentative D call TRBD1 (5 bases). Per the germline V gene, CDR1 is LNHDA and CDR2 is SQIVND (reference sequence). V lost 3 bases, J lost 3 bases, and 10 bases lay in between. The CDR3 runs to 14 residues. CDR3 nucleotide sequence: TGTGCCAGTAGTATTGACAGAGGAACAGATACGCAGTATTTT. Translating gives CASSIDRGTDTQYF.

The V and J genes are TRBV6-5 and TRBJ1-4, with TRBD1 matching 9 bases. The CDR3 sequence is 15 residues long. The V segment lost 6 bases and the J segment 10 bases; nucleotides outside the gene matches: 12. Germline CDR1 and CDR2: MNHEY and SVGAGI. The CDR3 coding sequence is TGTGCCAGCAGCCGGGACAGGGACGGAGGTGGAAAACTGTTTTTT. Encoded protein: CASSRDRDGGGKLFF.

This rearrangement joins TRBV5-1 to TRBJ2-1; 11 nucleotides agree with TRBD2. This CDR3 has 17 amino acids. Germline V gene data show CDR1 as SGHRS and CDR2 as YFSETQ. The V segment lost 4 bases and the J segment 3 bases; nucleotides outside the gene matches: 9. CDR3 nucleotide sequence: TGCGCCAGCAGCCTCCCCAGGCTAGCGGGAGGCTACAATGAGCAGTTCTTC. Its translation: CASSLPRLAGGYNEQFF.

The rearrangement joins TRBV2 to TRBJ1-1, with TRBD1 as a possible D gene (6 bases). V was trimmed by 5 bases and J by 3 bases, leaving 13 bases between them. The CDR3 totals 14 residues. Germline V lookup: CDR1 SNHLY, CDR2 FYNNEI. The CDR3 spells CASSLAGVYTEAFF. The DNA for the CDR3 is TGTGCCAGCAGTCTAGCAGGGGTTTACACTGAAGCTTTCTTT.

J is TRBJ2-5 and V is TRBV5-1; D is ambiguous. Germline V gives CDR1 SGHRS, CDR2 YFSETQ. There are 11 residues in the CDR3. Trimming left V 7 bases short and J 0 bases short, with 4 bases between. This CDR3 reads CASRYQETQYF. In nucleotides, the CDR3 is TGCGCCAGCCGGTACCAAGAGACCCAGTACTTC.

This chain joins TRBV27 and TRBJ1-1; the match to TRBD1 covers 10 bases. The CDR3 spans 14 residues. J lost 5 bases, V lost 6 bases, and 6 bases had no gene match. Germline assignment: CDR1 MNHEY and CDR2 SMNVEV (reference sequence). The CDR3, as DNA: TGTGCCAGCAGACTGACAGGGGGCGGAACTGAAGCTTTCTTT. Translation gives CASRLTGGGTEAFF.

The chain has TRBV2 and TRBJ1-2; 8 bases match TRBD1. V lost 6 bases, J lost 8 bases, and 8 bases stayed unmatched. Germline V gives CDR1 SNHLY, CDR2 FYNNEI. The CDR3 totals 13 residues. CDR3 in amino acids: CASSDTGGSGYTF. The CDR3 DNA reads TGTGCCAGCAGCGATACAGGGGGGAGCGGCTACACCTTC.

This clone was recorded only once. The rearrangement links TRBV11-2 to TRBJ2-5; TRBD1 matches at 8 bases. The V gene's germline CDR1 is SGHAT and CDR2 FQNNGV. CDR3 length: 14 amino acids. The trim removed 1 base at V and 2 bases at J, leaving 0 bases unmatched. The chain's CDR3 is CASSLGTGQETQYF. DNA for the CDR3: TGTGCCAGCAGCTTAGGGACAGGGCAAGAGACCCAGTACTTC.

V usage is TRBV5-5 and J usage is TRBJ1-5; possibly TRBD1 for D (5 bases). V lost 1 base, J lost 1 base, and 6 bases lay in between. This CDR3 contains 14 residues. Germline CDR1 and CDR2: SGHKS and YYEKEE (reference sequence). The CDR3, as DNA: TGTGCCAGCAGCTTGACAGGAAGCAATCAGCCCCAGCATTTT. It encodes CASSLTGSNQPQHF.

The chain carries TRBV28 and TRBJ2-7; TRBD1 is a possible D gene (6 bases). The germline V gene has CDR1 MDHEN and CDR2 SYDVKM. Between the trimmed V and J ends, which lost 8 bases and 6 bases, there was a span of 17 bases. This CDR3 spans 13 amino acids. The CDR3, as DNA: TGTGCCAGCCGTGACAGGACGCGCCTCGAGCAGTACTTC. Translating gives CASRDRTRLEQYF.

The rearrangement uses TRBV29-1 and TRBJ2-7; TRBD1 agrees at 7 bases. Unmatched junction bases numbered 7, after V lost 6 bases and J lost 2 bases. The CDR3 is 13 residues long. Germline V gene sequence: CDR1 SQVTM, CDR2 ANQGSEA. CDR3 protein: CSVSTGLPYEQYF. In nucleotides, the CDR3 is TGCAGCGTATCGACAGGGCTACCCTACGAGCAGTACTTC.

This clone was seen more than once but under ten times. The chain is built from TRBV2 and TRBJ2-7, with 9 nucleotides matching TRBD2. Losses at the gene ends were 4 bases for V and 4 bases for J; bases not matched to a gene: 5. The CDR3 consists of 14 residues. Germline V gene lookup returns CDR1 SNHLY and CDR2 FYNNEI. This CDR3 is CASSVASGIYEQYF. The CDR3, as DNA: TGTGCCAGCAGTGTCGCTAGCGGGATATACGAGCAGTACTTC.

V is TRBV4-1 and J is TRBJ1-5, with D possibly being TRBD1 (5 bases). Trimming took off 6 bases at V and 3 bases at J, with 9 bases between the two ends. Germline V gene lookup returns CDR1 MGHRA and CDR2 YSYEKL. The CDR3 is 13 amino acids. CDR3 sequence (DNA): TGCGCCAGCAGTCGACAGTTCAATCAGCCCCAGCATTTT. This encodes CASSRQFNQPQHF.

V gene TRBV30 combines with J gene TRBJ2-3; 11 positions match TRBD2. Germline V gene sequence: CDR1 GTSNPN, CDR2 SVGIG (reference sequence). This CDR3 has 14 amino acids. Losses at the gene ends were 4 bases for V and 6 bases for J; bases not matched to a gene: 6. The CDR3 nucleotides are TGTGCCTGGAACCCAGGACTAGCGGGTGATACGCAGTATTTT. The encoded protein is CAWNPGLAGDTQYF.

As DNA, the CDR3 is TGCGCCAGCAGCACTGGGACAGGGGGGTACACTGAAGCTTTCTTT. Residues: CASSTGTGGYTEAFF. The chain combines TRBV5-1 with TRBJ1-1, with 11 bases aligning to TRBD1. CDR1 and CDR2 from the germline V gene are SGHRS and YFSETQ. This CDR3 region has 15 residues. V dropped 4 bases and J dropped 3; count of bases not matched to a gene: 5. Combining the CDR3 with reference TRBV5-1 and TRBJ1-1 gives the whole variable domain KAGVTQTPRYLIKTRGQQVTLSCSPISGHRSVSWYQQTPGQGLQFLFEYFSETQRNKGNFPGRFSGRQFSNSRSEMNVSTLELGDSALYLCASSTGTGGYTEAFFGQGTRLTVV.

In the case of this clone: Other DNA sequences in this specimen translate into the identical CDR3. The CDR3 here is CASSRDSVYGYTF. The CDR3 DNA reads as TGTGCCAGCAGCCGGGACAGCGTTTATGGCTACACCTTC. The gene calls are TRBV6-5 and TRBJ1-2; TRBD1 agrees at 7 bases. Germline V gene sequence: CDR1 MNHEY, CDR2 SVGAGI. V was pared by 6 bases and J by 5 bases, with 6 bases of the junction left unmatched. The CDR3 extends over 13 amino acids.

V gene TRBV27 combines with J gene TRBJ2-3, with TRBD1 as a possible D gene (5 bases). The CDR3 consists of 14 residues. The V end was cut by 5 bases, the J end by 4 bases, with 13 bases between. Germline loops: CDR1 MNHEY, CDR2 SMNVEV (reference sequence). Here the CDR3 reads CASSPTTGADTQYF. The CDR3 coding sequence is TGTGCCAGCAGTCCCACCACAGGCGCAGATACGCAGTATTTT.

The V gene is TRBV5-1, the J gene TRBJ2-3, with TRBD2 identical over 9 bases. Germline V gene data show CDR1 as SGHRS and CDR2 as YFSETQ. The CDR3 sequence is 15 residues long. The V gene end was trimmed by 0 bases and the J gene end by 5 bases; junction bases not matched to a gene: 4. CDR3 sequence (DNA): TGCGCCAGCAGCTTGGCGGGAGCGGGGGGAGATACGCAGTATTTT. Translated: CASSLAGAGGDTQYF. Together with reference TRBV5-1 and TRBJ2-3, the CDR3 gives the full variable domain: KAGVTQTPRYLIKTRGQQVTLSCSPISGHRSVSWYQQTPGQGLQFLFEYFSETQRNKGNFPGRFSGRQFSNSRSEMNVSTLELGDSALYLCASSLAGAGGDTQYFGPGTRLTVL.

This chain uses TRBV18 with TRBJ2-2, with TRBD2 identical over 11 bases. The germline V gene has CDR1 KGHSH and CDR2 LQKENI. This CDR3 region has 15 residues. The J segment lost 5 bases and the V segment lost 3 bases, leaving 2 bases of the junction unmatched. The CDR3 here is CASSPGLAATGELFF. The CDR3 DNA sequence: TGTGCCAGCTCACCGGGACTAGCGGCAACCGGGGAGCTGTTTTTT.

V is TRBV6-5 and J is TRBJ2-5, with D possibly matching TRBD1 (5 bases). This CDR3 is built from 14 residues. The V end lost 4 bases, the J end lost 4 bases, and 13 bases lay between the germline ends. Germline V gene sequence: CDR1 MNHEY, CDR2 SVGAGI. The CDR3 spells CASSFPGQRETQYF. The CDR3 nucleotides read TGTGCCAGCAGTTTCCCAGGGCAGAGAGAGACCCAGTACTTC.